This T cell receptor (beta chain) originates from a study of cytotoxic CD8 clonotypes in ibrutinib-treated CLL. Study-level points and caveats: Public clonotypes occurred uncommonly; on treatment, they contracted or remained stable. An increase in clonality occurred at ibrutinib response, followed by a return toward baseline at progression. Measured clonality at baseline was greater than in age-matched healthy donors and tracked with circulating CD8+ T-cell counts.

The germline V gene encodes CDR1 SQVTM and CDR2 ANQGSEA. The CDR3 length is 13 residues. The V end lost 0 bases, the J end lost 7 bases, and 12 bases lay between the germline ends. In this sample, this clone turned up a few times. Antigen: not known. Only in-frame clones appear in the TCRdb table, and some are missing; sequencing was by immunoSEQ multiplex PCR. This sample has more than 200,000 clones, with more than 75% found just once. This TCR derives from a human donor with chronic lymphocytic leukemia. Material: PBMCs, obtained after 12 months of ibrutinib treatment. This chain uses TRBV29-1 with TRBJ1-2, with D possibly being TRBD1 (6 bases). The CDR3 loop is CSVEEQARGGYTF. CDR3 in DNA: TGCAGCGTTGAAGAACAGGCCAGGGGTGGCTACACCTTC.